The clone carrying this T cell receptor beta chain was counted between two and nine times. The antigen is unknown. Then a second PCR, running about 7 to 11 cycles, was carried out with a sample-barcoded 5' primer and a J-beta primer mix. Via MiXCR, TCRdb re-called the 5' RACE reads, giving one row per CDR3 protein. The sample yields fewer than 900,000 distinct CDR3 sequences, about 36% seen once. The data derive from a study of blood T cells in healthy people across ages. Whole-study results and caveats: Per million T cells, the diversity of TCR beta decreased roughly linearly as age advanced. Because sorting was not performed, PBMCs prevented conclusive naive versus antigen-experienced comparison.

Sequenced input: blood. The sequence came from a man between 18 and 29 years old in good health.

CDR3 in amino acids: CASKKGNQPQHF. In DNA, the CDR3 is TGTGCCAGCAAGAAAGGCAATCAGCCCCAGCATTTT. This sequence joins TRBV7-2 and TRBJ1-5, with D hard to call. This CDR3 has 12 amino acids. V was trimmed by 7 bases and J by 2 bases, leaving 6 bases between them. The germline gives CDR1 SGHTA, CDR2 FQGNSA. The full variable domain, with the rest looked up from reference TRBV7-2 and TRBJ1-5, is GAGVSQSPSNKVTEKGKDVELRCDPISGHTALYWYRQSLGQGLEFLIYFQGNSAPDKSGLPSDRFSAERTGGSVSTLTIQRTQQEDSAVYLCASKKGNQPQHFGDGTRLSIL.